The T cell receptor beta chain described here comes from a study of cytomegalovirus exposure and HLA in healthy donors. Findings of the study overall: Testing in vitro showed three CMV-associated chains specific for CMV antigens. The investigators catalogued about 170 TCR beta chains as cytomegalovirus-associated. One later analysis, an examination of the 100 to 150 validation repertoires, found that first-cohort TCR clusters tended to co-occur in them.

In the case of this clone: The antigen is not known.

Separation from the roughly 700-subject first cohort characterized the roughly 120-subject validation cohort, to which the donors belonged. TCRdb keeps only in-frame clones here, not all; method: immunoSEQ multiplex PCR. The sample lists tens of thousands of clones, 96% seen once, with less than 0.8% in the top ten. Per the germline V gene, CDR1 is SNHLY and CDR2 is FYNNEI. The CDR3 totals 14 residues. The V and J ends lost 3 bases and 4 bases respectively, with 11 bases between them. This receptor was identified in a man aged 18 to 35 in good health and CMV-seronegative. Material: PBMCs. This chain connects TRBV2 to TRBJ2-3; D unclear. The CDR3 protein is CASSDVRLPDTQYF. CDR3 in DNA: TGTGCCAGCAGTGATGTGAGGTTACCAGATACGCAGTATTTT.